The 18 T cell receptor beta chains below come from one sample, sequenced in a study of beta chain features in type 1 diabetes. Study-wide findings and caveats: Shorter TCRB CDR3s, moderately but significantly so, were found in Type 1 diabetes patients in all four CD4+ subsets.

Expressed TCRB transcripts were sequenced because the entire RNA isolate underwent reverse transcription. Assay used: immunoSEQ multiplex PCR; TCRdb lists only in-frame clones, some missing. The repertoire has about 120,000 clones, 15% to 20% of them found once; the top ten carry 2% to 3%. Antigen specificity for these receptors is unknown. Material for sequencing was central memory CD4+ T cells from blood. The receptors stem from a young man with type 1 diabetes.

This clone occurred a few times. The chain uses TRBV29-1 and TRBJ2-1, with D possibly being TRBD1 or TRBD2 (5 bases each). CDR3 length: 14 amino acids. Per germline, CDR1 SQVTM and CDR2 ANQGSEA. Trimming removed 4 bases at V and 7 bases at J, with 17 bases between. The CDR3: CSVVGDAGWNEQFF. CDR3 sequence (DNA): TGCAGCGTTGTAGGGGACGCAGGGTGGAATGAGCAGTTCTTC.

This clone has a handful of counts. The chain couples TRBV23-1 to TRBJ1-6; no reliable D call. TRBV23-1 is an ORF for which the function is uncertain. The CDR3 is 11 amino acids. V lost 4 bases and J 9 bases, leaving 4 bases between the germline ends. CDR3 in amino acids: CASSPVSPLHF. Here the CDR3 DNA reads TGCGCCAGCAGTCCGGTTTCACCCCTCCACTTT.

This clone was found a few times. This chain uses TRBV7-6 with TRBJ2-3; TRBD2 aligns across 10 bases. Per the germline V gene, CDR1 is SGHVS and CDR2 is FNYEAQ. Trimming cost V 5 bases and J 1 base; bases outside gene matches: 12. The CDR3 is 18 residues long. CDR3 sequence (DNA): TGTGCCAGCAGCCCAAGGGTGGCTAGCGGGAGCCGCACAGATACGCAGTATTTT. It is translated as CASSPRVASGSRTDTQYF.

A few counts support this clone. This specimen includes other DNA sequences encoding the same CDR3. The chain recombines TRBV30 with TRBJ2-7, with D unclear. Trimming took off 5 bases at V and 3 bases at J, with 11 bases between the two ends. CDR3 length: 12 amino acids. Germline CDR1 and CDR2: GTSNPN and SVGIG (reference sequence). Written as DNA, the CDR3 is TGTGCCTGGTCACCGGGTCTCTACGAGCAGTACTTC. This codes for CAWSPGLYEQYF.

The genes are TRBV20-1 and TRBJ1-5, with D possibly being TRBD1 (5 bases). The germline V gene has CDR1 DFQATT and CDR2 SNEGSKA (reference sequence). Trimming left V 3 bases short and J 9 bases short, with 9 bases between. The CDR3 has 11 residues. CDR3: CSARWGGPQHF. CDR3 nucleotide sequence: TGCAGTGCTAGGTGGGGGGGGCCCCAGCATTTT.

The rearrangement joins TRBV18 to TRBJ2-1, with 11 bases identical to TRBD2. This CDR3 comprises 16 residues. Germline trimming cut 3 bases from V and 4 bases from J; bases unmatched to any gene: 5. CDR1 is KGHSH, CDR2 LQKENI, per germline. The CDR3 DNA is TGTGCCAGCTCACCCGCCGGGACTAGCGGATACAATGAGCAGTTCTTC. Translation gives CASSPAGTSGYNEQFF.

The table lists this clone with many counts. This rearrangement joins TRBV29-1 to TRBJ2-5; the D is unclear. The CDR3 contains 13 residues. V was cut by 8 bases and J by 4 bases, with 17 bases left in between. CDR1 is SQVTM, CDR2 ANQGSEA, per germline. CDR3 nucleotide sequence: TGCAGCACTTTGACCCCGGCGGCAGAGACCCAGTACTTC. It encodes CSTLTPAAETQYF.

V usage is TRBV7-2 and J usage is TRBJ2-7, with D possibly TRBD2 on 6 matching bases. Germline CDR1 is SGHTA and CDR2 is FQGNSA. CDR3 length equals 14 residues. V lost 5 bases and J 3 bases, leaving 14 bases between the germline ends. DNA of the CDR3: TGTGCCAGCAGCCCAGGCGGAGGGTTCTACGAGCAGTACTTC. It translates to CASSPGGGFYEQYF. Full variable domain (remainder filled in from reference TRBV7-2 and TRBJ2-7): GAGVSQSPSNKVTEKGKDVELRCDPISGHTALYWYRQSLGQGLEFLIYFQGNSAPDKSGLPSDRFSAERTGGSVSTLTIQRTQQEDSAVYLCASSPGGGFYEQYFGPGTRLTVT.

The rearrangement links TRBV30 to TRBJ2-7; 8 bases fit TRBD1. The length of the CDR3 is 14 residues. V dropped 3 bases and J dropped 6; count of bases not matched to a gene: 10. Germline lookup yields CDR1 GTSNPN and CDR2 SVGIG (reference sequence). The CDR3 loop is CAWSKVRQGIEQYF. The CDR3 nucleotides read TGTGCCTGGAGCAAGGTCAGACAGGGGATCGAGCAGTACTTC. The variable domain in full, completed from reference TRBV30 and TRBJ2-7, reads SQTIHQWPATLVQPVGSPLSLECTVEGTSNPNLYWYRQAAGRGLQLLFYSVGIGQISSEVPQNLSASRPQDRQFILSSKKLLLSDSGFYLCAWSKVRQGIEQYFGPGTRLTVT.

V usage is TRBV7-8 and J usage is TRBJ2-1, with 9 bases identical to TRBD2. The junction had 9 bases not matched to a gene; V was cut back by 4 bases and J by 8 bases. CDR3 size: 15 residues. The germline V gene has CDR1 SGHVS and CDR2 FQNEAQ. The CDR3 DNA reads TGTGCCAGCAGCTCCGTTAGCGGGGGCACGTATGAGCAGTTCTTC. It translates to CASSSVSGGTYEQFF.

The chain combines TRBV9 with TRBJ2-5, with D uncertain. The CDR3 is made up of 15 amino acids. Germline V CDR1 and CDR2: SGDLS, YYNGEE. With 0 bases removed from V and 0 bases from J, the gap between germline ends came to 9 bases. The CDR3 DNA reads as TGTGCCAGCAGCGTAGGGCCGGAAAACCAAGAGACCCAGTACTTC. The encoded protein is CASSVGPENQETQYF.

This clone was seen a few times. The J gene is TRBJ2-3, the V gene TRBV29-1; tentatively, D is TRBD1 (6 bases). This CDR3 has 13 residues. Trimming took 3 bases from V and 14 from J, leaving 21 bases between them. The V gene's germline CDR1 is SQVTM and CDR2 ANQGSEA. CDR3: CSVEGTQRGGAYF. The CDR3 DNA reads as TGCAGCGTTGAGGGGACACAACGGGGCGGAGCGTATTTT.

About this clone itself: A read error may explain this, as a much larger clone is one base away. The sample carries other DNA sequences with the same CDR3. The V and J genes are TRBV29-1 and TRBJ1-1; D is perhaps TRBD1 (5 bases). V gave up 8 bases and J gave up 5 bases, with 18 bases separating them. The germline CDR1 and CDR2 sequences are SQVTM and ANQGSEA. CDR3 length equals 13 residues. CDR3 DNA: TGCAGCATTTCTGCCGGGGGGGGGACTGAAGCTTTCTTT. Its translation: CSISAGGGTEAFF.

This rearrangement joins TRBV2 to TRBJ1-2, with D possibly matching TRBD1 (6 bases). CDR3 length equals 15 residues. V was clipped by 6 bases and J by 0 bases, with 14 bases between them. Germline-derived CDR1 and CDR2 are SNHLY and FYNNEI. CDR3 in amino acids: CASSVDRQSNYGYTF. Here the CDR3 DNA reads TGTGCCAGCAGCGTAGACAGGCAGTCTAACTATGGCTACACCTTC. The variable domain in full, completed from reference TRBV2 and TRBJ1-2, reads EPEVTQTPSHQVTQMGQEVILRCVPISNHLYFYWYRQILGQKVEFLVSFYNNEISEKSEIFDDQFSVERPDGSNFTLKIRSTKLEDSAMYFCASSVDRQSNYGYTFGSGTRLTVV.

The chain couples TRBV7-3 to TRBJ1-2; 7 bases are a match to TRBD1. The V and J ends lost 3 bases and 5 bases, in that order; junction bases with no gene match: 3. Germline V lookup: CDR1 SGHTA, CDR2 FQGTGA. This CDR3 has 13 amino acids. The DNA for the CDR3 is TGTGCCAGCAGCTTGGGGGACAGATATGGCTACACCTTC. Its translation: CASSLGDRYGYTF.

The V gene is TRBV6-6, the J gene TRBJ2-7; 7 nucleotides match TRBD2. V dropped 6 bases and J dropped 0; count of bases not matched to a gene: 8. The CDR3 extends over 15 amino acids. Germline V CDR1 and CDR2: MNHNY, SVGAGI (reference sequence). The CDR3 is CASRVAGELSYEQYF. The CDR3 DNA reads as TGTGCCAGCAGAGTAGCGGGCGAACTCTCCTACGAGCAGTACTTC.

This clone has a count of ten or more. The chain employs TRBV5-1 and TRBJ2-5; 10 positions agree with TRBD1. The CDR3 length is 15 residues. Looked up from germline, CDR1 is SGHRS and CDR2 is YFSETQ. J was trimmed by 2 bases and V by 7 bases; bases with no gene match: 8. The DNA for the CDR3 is TGCGCCAGCGGGAGAGGGACAGGGGTACAAGAGACCCAGTACTTC. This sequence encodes CASGRGTGVQETQYF.

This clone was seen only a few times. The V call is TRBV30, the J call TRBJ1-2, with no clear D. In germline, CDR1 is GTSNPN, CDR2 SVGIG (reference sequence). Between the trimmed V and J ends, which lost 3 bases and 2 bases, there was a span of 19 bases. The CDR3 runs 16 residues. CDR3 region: CAWSPTGGKKNYGYTF. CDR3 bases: TGTGCCTGGAGCCCCACGGGAGGGAAGAAGAACTATGGCTACACCTTC.